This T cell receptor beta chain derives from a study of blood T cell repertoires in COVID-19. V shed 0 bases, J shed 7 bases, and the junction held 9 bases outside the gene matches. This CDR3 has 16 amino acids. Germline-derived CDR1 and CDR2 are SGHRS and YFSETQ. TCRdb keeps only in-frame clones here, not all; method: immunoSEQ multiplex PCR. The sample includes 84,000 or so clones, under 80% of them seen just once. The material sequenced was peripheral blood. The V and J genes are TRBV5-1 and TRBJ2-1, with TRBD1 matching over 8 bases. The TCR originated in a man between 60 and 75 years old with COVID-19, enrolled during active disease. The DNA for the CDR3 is TGCGCCAGCAGCTTGGTAGCTATCACAGGGGGTAATGAGCAGTTCTTC. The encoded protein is CASSLVAITGGNEQFF.